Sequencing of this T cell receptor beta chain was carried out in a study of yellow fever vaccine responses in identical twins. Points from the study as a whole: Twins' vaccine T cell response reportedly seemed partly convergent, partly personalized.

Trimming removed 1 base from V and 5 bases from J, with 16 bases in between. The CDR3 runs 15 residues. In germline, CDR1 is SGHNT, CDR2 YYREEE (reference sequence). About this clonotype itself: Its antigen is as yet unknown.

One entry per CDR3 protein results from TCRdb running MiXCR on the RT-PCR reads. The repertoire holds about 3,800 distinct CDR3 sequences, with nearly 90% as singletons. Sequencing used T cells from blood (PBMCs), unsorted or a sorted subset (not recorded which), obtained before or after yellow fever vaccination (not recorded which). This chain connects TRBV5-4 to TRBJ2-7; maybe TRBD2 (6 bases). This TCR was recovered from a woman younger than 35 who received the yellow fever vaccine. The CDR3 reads CASSLTAGRLDEQYF. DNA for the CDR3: TGTGCCAGCAGCTTGACGGCAGGGAGGTTGGACGAGCAGTACTTC. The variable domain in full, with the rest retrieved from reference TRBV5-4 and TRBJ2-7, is ETGVTQSPTHLIKTRGQQVTLRCSSQSGHNTVSWYQQALGQGPQFIFQYYREEENGRGNFPPRFSGLQFPNYSSELNVNALELDDSALYLCASSLTAGRLDEQYFGPGTRLTVT.